The 15 T cell receptor beta chains below all came from one sample that was sequenced in a study of shared clonotypes between healthy human individuals. Sequencing used immunoSEQ multiplex PCR; TCRdb keeps in-frame clones, though not all of them. The sample consists of about 490,000 clones, 65% to 80% of them appearing once. Material: PBMCs. The source is a woman between 40 and 55 years old in good health. Some clones in this sample may be carry-over from other donors' samples.

The CDR3 spells CASSIRSSGSYEQYF. The DNA for the CDR3 is TGTGCCAGCAGCATTCGGTCTAGCGGATCCTACGAGCAGTACTTC. The V and J genes are TRBV7-2 and TRBJ2-7; 7 bases match TRBD2. From germline, CDR1 is SGHTA and CDR2 FQGNSA. This CDR3 is 15 amino acids long. Trimming took 5 bases from V and 1 from J; bases not matched to a gene: 8. Full variable domain (rest looked up from reference TRBV7-2 and TRBJ2-7): GAGVSQSPSNKVTEKGKDVELRCDPISGHTALYWYRQSLGQGLEFLIYFQGNSAPDKSGLPSDRFSAERTGGSVSTLTIQRTQQEDSAVYLCASSIRSSGSYEQYFGPGTRLTVT.

The J gene is TRBJ1-1, the V gene TRBV28, with no clear D. The CDR3 covers 15 residues. Germline CDR1 is MDHEN and CDR2 is SYDVKM. V was clipped by 2 bases and J by 4 bases, with 14 bases between them. CDR3 residues: CASSLGGRVSTEAFF. DNA for the CDR3: TGTGCCAGCAGTTTAGGTGGGCGCGTGAGCACTGAAGCTTTCTTT.

This clone was observed a single time. The rearrangement links TRBV10-3 to TRBJ2-5; D remains unclear. CDR3 length: 14 amino acids. V was trimmed by 3 bases and J by 1 base, leaving 9 bases between them. Germline V gene sequence: CDR1 ENHRY, CDR2 SYGVKD. In nucleotides, the CDR3 is TGTGCCATCAGTGAAGTGGGTAGCCAAGAGACCCAGTACTTC. Protein product: CAISEVGSQETQYF.

The chain combines TRBV7-9 with TRBJ2-2; weak D call: TRBD2 (6 bases). The CDR3 contains 15 residues. Germline CDR1 SEHNR, CDR2 FQNEAQ (reference sequence). Trimming left V 1 base short and J 3 bases short, with 9 bases between. The CDR3 nucleotides read TGTGCCAGCAGCTTAGTGATAGCGGACACCGGGGAGCTGTTTTTT. It encodes CASSLVIADTGELFF.

In this sample, this clone turned up many times. The genes are TRBV9 and TRBJ2-3; tentative D call: TRBD1 (6 bases). The CDR3 loop spans 16 amino acids. V lost 3 bases and J lost 2, with 16 bases in between. Germline lookup yields CDR1 SGDLS and CDR2 YYNGEE. The CDR3 DNA sequence: TGTGCCAGCAGCGAGACCGGACAGAGCCACACAGATACGCAGTATTTT. Translating it yields CASSETGQSHTDTQYF. The full variable domain, rest sourced from reference TRBV9 and TRBJ2-3, is DSGVTQTPKHLITATGQRVTLRCSPRSGDLSVYWYQQSLDQGLQFLIQYYNGEERAKGNILERFSAQQFPDLHSELNLSSLELGDSALYFCASSETGQSHTDTQYFGPGTRLTVL.

The chain has TRBV7-2 and TRBJ2-2, with 9 bases aligning to TRBD2. The V segment lost 5 bases and the J segment 2 bases; nucleotides outside the gene matches: 9. CDR3 length: 17 residues. Germline CDR1 and CDR2: SGHTA and FQGNSA. For the CDR3, the DNA is TGTGCCAGCAGCCCCCCTAGCGGGGCGACTAACACCGGGGAGCTGTTTTTT. The encoded protein is CASSPPSGATNTGELFF.

The CDR3 is CASSLRTSGGGEETQYF. In DNA form, the CDR3 reads TGCGCCAGCAGCTTGAGGACTAGCGGGGGAGGTGAAGAGACCCAGTACTTC. The rearrangement uses TRBV5-1 and TRBJ2-5; TRBD2 matches at 13 bases. Trimming cost V 1 base and J 3 bases; bases outside gene matches: 6. Germline CDR1 reads SGHRS; CDR2 reads YFSETQ. The CDR3 is made up of 17 amino acids.

V usage is TRBV4-1 and J usage is TRBJ2-7; the D gene could be TRBD1 or TRBD2 (5 bases each). Trimming stripped 3 bases from V and 3 bases from J, with 15 bases between. The CDR3 has 15 residues. Looked up from germline, CDR1 is MGHRA and CDR2 is YSYEKL. CDR3 sequence (DNA): TGCGCCAGCAGCCAGGGGGTACAGGTTGACTACGAGCAGTACTTC. This gives the protein CASSQGVQVDYEQYF.

This clone was seen a few times. This chain uses TRBV12-5 with TRBJ1-1; the match to TRBD1 covers 8 bases. V trimming: 6 bases; J trimming: 1 base; junction bases outside the gene matches: 4. In germline, CDR1 is LGHNT, CDR2 FRNRAP. The CDR3 extends over 14 amino acids. The CDR3 loop reads CASGPGQGNTEAFF. The CDR3 DNA reads TGTGCTAGTGGACCAGGACAGGGGAACACTGAAGCTTTCTTT.

Note on this clone: Distinct nucleotide sequences in the sample also encode this CDR3. The J gene is TRBJ1-1, the V gene TRBV5-1; D is unresolved. Trimming left V 0 bases short and J 1 base short, with 7 bases between. In germline, CDR1 is SGHRS, CDR2 YFSETQ. This CDR3 has 14 residues. This CDR3 reads CASSLDGGNTEAFF. CDR3 DNA: TGCGCCAGCAGCTTGGACGGAGGGAACACTGAAGCTTTCTTT.

The chain carries TRBV6-6 and TRBJ2-5; the match to TRBD2 covers 9 bases. The CDR3 spans 16 residues. Germline loops: CDR1 MNHNY, CDR2 SVGAGI (reference sequence). The junction had 12 bases not matched to a gene; V was cut back by 6 bases and J by 4 bases. CDR3 DNA: TGTGCCAGCAGAGCCAGCGGGAGGACCCCCGGAGAGACCCAGTACTTC. Protein: CASRASGRTPGETQYF.

The gene calls are TRBV4-1 and TRBJ2-1; maybe TRBD2 (7 bases). The CDR3 has 11 amino acids. CDR1 MGHRA and CDR2 YSYEKL come from the germline V gene. The V gene lost 4 bases and the J gene lost 14 bases, with 12 bases spanning the gap. CDR3: CASSLGGLKFF. The CDR3 bases are TGCGCCAGCAGCCTCGGGGGGCTTAAGTTCTTC.

This clone was seen more than once but under ten times. J is TRBJ1-1 and V is TRBV27; D is possibly TRBD1 (5 bases). The V and J ends lost 3 bases and 0 bases respectively, with 11 bases between them. Germline lookup yields CDR1 MNHEY and CDR2 SMNVEV (reference sequence). CDR3 length: 15 residues. The CDR3 region is CASSFRGAVNTEAFF. The CDR3 coding sequence is TGTGCCAGCAGTTTTAGGGGCGCAGTGAACACTGAAGCTTTCTTT.

The chain joins TRBV5-1 to TRBJ2-5; perhaps D is TRBD1 or TRBD2 (5 bases each). CDR3 length: 14 amino acids. With 5 bases removed from V and 3 bases from J, the gap between germline ends came to 14 bases. CDR1 and CDR2 from the germline V gene are SGHRS and YFSETQ. The DNA of the CDR3 is TGCGCCAGCAGGAGGGACGTTATGAAAGAGACCCAGTACTTC. Translated: CASRRDVMKETQYF.

This clone occurred many times. The chain recombines TRBV7-9 with TRBJ2-4; D perhaps matches TRBD2 (7 bases). Germline V CDR1 and CDR2: SEHNR, FQNEAQ (reference sequence). The V end lost 1 base, the J end lost 8 bases, and 15 bases lay between the germline ends. The CDR3 loop spans 15 amino acids. The DNA of the CDR3 is TGTGCCAGCAGCTTAGGGATGGGGGCGGGGGACATTCAGTACTTC. This gives the protein CASSLGMGAGDIQYF.